What follows are 20 T cell receptor beta chains derived from one specimen sequenced in a study of T cells in Graves' hyperthyroidism and ophthalmopathy. RNA transcripts were the template for amplifying TCR beta CDR3 regions. TCR CDR3 regions were first amplified by RT-PCR with HTBI primers. TCRdb ran MiXCR on the multiplex PCR reads and lists one entry per CDR3 protein. The sample consists of 530,000 or so distinct CDR3 sequences, about 45% of them appearing once. Sequences were obtained from peripheral blood or thyroid tissue (not recorded which). These receptors originate from a woman younger than 35 with Graves' hyperthyroidism.

This clonotype was detected many times. The J gene is TRBJ2-7, the V gene TRBV4-1, with D unresolved. V was trimmed by 1 base and J by 0 bases, leaving 19 bases between them. This CDR3 is built from 18 residues. Germline CDR1 and CDR2: MGHRA and YSYEKL. The CDR3 DNA reads TGCGCCAGCAGCCAAGGGGCGCTACATTTACTGAGCTCCTACGAGCAGTACTTC. This gives the protein CASSQGALHLLSSYEQYF.

V and J are TRBV29-1 and TRBJ2-1, with 10 bases aligning to TRBD2. Germline CDR1 is SQVTM and CDR2 is ANQGSEA. The CDR3 is 14 amino acids. V shed 7 bases, J shed 8 bases, and the junction held 11 bases outside the gene matches. CDR3 protein: CSGGTSATGDEQFF. CDR3 in DNA: TGCAGCGGGGGGACTAGCGCCACGGGAGATGAGCAGTTCTTC.

The chain carries TRBV6-5 and TRBJ1-4; D is uncertain. The CDR3 runs to 16 residues. Trimming cost V 4 bases and J 5 bases, with 17 bases left between them. CDR1 is MNHEY and CDR2 is SVGAGI in the germline V gene. The chain's CDR3 is CASSLSEGQLNEKLFF. The CDR3 bases are TGTGCCAGCAGTTTAAGTGAGGGCCAACTGAATGAAAAACTGTTTTTT.

The sample holds many counts of this clonotype. V is TRBV4-2 and J is TRBJ2-7, with D perhaps matching TRBD2 (5 bases). Between the trimmed V and J ends, which lost 0 bases and 2 bases, there was a span of 11 bases. Germline CDR1 is LGHNA and CDR2 is YNFKEQ. The CDR3 loop spans 15 amino acids. In DNA form, the CDR3 reads TGTGCCAGCAGCCAAGAGAGCGGACCCACCTACGAGCAGTACTTC. As protein: CASSQESGPTYEQYF.

The rearrangement links TRBV7-9 to TRBJ1-1; possible D gene TRBD1, 6 bases. Trimming took off 5 bases at V and 6 bases at J, with 16 bases between the two ends. The CDR3 totals 14 residues. Germline V gene lookup returns CDR1 SEHNR and CDR2 FQNEAQ (reference sequence). The CDR3: CASSGGGSAPEAFF. The CDR3 DNA reads as TGTGCCAGCAGCGGAGGGGGGAGCGCCCCTGAAGCTTTCTTT. Full variable domain (remainder filled in from reference TRBV7-9 and TRBJ1-1): DTGVSQNPRHKITKRGQNVTFRCDPISEHNRLYWYRQTLGQGPEFLTYFQNEAQLEKSRLLSDRFSAERPKGSFSTLEIQRTEQGDSAMYLCASSGGGSAPEAFFGQGTRLTVV.

CDR3 loop: CASTPGQGEGDNEQFF. CDR3 coding DNA: TGTGCCAGCACTCCGGGACAGGGAGAGGGGGACAATGAGCAGTTCTTC. The chain has TRBV2 and TRBJ2-1; 9 bases align to TRBD1. The V gene's germline CDR1 is SNHLY and CDR2 FYNNEI. The ends lost 7 bases at V and 5 bases at J; junction bases unmatched: 12. CDR3 length: 16 residues.

About this clonotype: A read error is likely, as this CDR3 ends without the conserved phenylalanine or tryptophan. The DNA is omitted, as the CDR3 cannot be located on it reliably, and the CDR3 follows TCRdb's listing. This rearrangement joins TRBV7-3 to TRBJ2-5; the DNA was not compared with TRBD1, the D call given in the table. Germline CDR1 is SGHTA and CDR2 is FQGTGA. The CDR3 extends over 10 residues, inclusive of both ends. The CDR3 spells CASSSGTLNT.

The chain combines TRBV7-2 with TRBJ1-5; no firm D call. The V end was cut by 5 bases, the J end by 11 bases, with 19 bases between. The length of the CDR3 is 14 residues. From germline, CDR1 is SGHTA and CDR2 FQGNSA. CDR3: CASSLQVSQETQHF. DNA of the CDR3: TGTGCCAGCAGCCTCCAGGTATCCCAAGAGACCCAGCATTTT.

This clonotype has a handful of counts. The chain uses TRBV27 and TRBJ1-1; possible D gene TRBD1, 5 bases. The CDR3 spans 16 residues. Trimming removed 2 bases at V and 5 bases at J, with 18 bases between. Germline loops: CDR1 MNHEY, CDR2 SMNVEV (reference sequence). The CDR3 is CASSLDPGGGGTEAFF. In nucleotides, the CDR3 is TGTGCCAGCAGTTTAGACCCGGGGGGGGGAGGTACTGAAGCTTTCTTT.

This CDR3 reads CASSEVEEHTEAFF. In nucleotides, the CDR3 is TGTGCCAGCAGTGAAGTCGAGGAGCACACTGAAGCTTTCTTT. The V call is TRBV6-6, the J call TRBJ1-1, with D hard to call. The germline V and J ends were trimmed by 5 bases and 3 bases, with 13 bases remaining between them. The CDR3 consists of 14 residues. CDR1 is MNHNY, CDR2 SVGAGI, per germline (reference sequence).

V usage is TRBV4-1 and J usage is TRBJ2-7; 14 bases align to TRBD2. This CDR3 region has 16 residues. V shed 4 bases, J shed 4 bases, and the junction held 6 bases outside the gene matches. Germline loops: CDR1 MGHRA, CDR2 YSYEKL. For the CDR3, the DNA is TGCGCCAGCAGCCCGGGACTAGCGGGAGCCGGGTACGAGCAGTACTTC. Protein product: CASSPGLAGAGYEQYF.

This clonotype was recorded at least ten times. The chain combines TRBV19 with TRBJ2-7, with D hard to call. Germline V CDR1 and CDR2: LNHDA, SQIVND (reference sequence). CDR3 size: 15 residues. The V and J ends lost 4 bases and 5 bases respectively, with 18 bases between them. The CDR3 nucleotides are TGTGCCAGTAGTACCGCGGAAGGGCACGGCAACGAGCAGTACTTC. Residues: CASSTAEGHGNEQYF. The whole variable domain, remainder taken from reference TRBV19 and TRBJ2-7, is DGGITQSPKYLFRKEGQNVTLSCEQNLNHDAMYWYRQDPGQGLRLIYYSQIVNDFQKGDIAEGYSVSREKKESFPLTVTSAQKNPTAFYLCASSTAEGHGNEQYFGPGTRLTVT.

The rearrangement uses TRBV2 and TRBJ2-5; no firm D call. Germline CDR1 SNHLY, CDR2 FYNNEI. The CDR3 is made up of 14 amino acids. Trimming took 4 bases from V and 5 from J, leaving 14 bases between them. The CDR3 sequence: CASSVEDGAETQYF. For the CDR3, the DNA is TGTGCCAGCAGTGTTGAAGATGGTGCTGAGACCCAGTACTTC.

This chain links TRBV5-1 with TRBJ1-6; D gene ambiguous. The CDR3 extends over 16 amino acids. The germline gives CDR1 SGHRS, CDR2 YFSETQ. Deletions cut 1 base from V and 2 bases from J, with 10 bases between. CDR3 nucleotide sequence: TGCGCCAGCAGCTTGTCGGCGGACGCCTATAATTCACCCCTCCACTTT. Encoded protein: CASSLSADAYNSPLHF.

This clonotype came up many times. The gene calls are TRBV12-3 or TRBV12-4 and TRBJ1-2; 7 bases map to TRBD1. With V trimmed by 3 bases and J by 8 bases, 9 bases remained unmatched. The CDR3 consists of 14 residues. The CDR3 protein is CASSFTGDVGGYTF. In nucleotides, the CDR3 is TGTGCCAGCAGTTTCACAGGGGACGTGGGGGGCTACACCTTC.

A remark on this clonotype: Without the conserved terminal phenylalanine or tryptophan, this CDR3 likely stems from a read error. The DNA is left out, because the CDR3 cannot be placed on it with certainty; the CDR3 is given as TCRdb lists it. J is TRBJ2-2 and V is TRBV2. Both ends counted, the CDR3 spans 14 residues. Germline CDR1 reads SNHLY; CDR2 reads FYNNEI. CDR3: CASSVASGHRGAVV.

This clonotype was detected a few times. V usage is TRBV20-1 and J usage is TRBJ2-1; 8 bases fit TRBD1. Germline V gene data show CDR1 as DFQATT and CDR2 as SNEGSKA (reference sequence). Trimming cost V 3 bases and J 0 bases; bases outside gene matches: 4. The length of the CDR3 is 15 residues. The CDR3 sequence: CSARRQGSSYNEQFF. In nucleotides, the CDR3 is TGCAGTGCTAGGAGACAGGGGAGCTCCTACAATGAGCAGTTCTTC.

This clonotype was recorded a few times. The chain recombines TRBV12-3 or TRBV12-4 with TRBJ1-5; D is ambiguous. V was trimmed by 9 bases and J by 0 bases, leaving 12 bases between them. CDR3 length: 14 amino acids. The CDR3 DNA follows: TGTGCCAGGAGGGCGGATGGTAGCAATCAGCCCCAGCATTTT. Amino acids: CARRADGSNQPQHF.

The chain has TRBV4-3 and TRBJ2-7, with 8 bases matching TRBD1. The V gene's germline CDR1 is LGHNA and CDR2 YSLEER. V shed 1 base, J shed 4 bases, and the junction held 6 bases outside the gene matches. The CDR3 sequence is 15 residues long. CDR3 in amino acids: CASSQVPGQVYEQYF. CDR3 in DNA: TGCGCCAGCAGCCAAGTCCCGGGACAGGTTTACGAGCAGTACTTC.

The V call is TRBV7-6, the J call TRBJ1-1; D call uncertain. The CDR3 consists of 17 residues. Trimming cost V 4 bases and J 2 bases, with 20 bases left between them. CDR1 SGHVS and CDR2 FNYEAQ come from the germline V gene. The CDR3 is CASSSGREQKRNTEAFF. The CDR3 nucleotides are TGTGCCAGCAGCTCTGGGAGGGAGCAGAAGAGAAACACTGAAGCTTTCTTT.